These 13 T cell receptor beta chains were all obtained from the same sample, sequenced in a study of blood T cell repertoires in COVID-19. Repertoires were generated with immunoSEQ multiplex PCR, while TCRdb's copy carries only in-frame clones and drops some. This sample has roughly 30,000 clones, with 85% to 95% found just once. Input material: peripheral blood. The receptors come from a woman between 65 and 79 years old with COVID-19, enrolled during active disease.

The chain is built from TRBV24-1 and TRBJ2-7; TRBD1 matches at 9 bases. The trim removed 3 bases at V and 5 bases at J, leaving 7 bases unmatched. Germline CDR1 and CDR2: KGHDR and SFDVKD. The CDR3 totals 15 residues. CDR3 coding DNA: TGTGCCACCAGTGATCCGGGACAGGGTACCCACGAGCAGTACTTC. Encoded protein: CATSDPGQGTHEQYF.

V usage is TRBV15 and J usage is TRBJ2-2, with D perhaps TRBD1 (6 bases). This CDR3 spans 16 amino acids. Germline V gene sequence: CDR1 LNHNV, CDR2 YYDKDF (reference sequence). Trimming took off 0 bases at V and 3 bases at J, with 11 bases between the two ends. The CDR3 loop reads CATSRDRDKDTGELFF. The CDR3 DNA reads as TGTGCCACCAGCAGAGACCGGGACAAGGACACCGGGGAGCTGTTTTTT.

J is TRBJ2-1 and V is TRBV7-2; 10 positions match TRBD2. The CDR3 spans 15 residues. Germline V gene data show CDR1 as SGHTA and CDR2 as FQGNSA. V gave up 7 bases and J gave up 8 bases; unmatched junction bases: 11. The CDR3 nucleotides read TGTGCCAGCACCCTGACGGCTAGCGGGAGACATGAGCAGTTCTTC. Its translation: CASTLTASGRHEQFF.

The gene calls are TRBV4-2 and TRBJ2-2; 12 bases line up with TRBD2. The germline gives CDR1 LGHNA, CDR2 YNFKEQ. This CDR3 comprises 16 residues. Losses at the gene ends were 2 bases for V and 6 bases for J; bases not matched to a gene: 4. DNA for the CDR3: TGTGCCAGCAGCCAAAAACTAGCGGGAGGCCCCGGGGAGCTGTTTTTT. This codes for CASSQKLAGGPGELFF.

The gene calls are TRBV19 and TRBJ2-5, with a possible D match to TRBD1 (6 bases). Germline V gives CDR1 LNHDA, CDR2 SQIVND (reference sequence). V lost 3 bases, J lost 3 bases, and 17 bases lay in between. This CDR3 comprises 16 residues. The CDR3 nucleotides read TGTGCCAGTAGTATGTTAGGGCTGGGGGACAAAGAGACCCAGTACTTC. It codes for CASSMLGLGDKETQYF.

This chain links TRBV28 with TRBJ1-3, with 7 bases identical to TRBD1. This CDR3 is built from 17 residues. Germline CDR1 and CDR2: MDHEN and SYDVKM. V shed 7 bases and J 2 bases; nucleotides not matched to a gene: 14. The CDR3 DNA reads TGTGCCAGCACAAGACAGGGAGGTACCCGTGCTGGAAACACCATATATTTT. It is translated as CASTRQGGTRAGNTIYF.

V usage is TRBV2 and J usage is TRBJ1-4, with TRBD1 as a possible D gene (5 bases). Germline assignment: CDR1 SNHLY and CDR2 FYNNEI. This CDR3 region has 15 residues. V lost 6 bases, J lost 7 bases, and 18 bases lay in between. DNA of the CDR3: TGTGCCAGCAGACCGACGGGGGGGGACGGTGAAAAACTGTTTTTT. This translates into CASRPTGGDGEKLFF.

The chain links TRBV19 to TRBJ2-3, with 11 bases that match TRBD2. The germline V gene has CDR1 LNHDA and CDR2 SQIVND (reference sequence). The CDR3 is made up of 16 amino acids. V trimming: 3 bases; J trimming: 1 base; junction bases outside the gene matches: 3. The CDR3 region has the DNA TGTGCCAGTAGTATGTTACTAGCGGGGGGCACAGATACGCAGTATTTT. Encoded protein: CASSMLLAGGTDTQYF.

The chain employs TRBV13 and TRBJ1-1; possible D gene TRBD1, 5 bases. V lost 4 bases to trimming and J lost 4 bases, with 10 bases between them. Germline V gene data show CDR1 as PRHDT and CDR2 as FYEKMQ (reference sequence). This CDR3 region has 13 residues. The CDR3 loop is CASSSTGGTEAFF. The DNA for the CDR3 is TGTGCCAGCAGCTCAACGGGGGGCACTGAAGCTTTCTTT.

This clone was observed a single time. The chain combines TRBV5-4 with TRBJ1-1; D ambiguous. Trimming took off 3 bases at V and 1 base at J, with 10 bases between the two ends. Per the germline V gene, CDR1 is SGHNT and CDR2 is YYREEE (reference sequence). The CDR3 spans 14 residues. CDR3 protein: CASSSQVGNTEAFF. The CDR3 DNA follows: TGTGCCAGCAGCTCTCAGGTTGGGAACACTGAAGCTTTCTTT.

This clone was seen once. In DNA form, the CDR3 reads TGCGCCAGCAGCTTGGGGCAGGGAAATTCACCCCTCCACTTT. Encoded protein: CASSLGQGNSPLHF. V is TRBV5-1 and J is TRBJ1-6; D may be TRBD1 (5 bases). Germline CDR1 is SGHRS and CDR2 is YFSETQ. Trimming took 0 bases from V and 7 from J, leaving 8 bases between them. The CDR3 totals 14 residues. Filled out from reference TRBV5-1 and TRBJ1-6, the complete variable domain reads KAGVTQTPRYLIKTRGQQVTLSCSPISGHRSVSWYQQTPGQGLQFLFEYFSETQRNKGNFPGRFSGRQFSNSRSEMNVSTLELGDSALYLCASSLGQGNSPLHFGNGTRLTVT.

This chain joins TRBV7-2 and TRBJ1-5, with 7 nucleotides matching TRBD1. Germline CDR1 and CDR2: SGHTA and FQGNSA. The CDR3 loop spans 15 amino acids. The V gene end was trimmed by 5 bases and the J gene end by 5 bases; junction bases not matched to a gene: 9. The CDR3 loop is CASSGRTGLDQPQHF. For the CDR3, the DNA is TGTGCCAGCAGCGGAAGGACAGGATTAGATCAGCCCCAGCATTTT.

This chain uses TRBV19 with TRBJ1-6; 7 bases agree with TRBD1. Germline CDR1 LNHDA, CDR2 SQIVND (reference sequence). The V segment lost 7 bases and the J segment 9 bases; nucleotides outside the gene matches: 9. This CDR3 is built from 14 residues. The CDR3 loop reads CASKEGGAGSPLHF. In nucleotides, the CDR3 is TGTGCCAGTAAGGAAGGGGGCGCAGGTTCACCCCTCCACTTT.